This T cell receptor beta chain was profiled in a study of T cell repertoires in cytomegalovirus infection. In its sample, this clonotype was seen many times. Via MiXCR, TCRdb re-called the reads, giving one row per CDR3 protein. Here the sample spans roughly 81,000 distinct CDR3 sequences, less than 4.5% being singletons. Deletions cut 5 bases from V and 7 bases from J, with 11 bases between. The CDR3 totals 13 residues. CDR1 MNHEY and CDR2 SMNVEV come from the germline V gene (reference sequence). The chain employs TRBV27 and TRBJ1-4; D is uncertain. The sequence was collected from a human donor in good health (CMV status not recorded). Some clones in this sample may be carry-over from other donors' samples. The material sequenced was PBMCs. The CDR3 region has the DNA TGTGCCAGCAGTCTCCGTCCCGGTGAAAAACTGTTTTTT. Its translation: CASSLRPGEKLFF.